These 9 T cell receptor beta chains share one sample of origin, sequenced in a study of identical twins. TCRdb passed the 5' RACE reads through MiXCR, listing each CDR3 protein once. The sample lists around 470,000 distinct CDR3 sequences; 13% to 15% were seen once. This same sample was also taken into another study, of yellow fever vaccine responses in identical twins.

Sequenced input: CD4+ T cells sorted from blood. The receptors stem from a woman aged 18-29 years in good health.

This chain joins TRBV20-1 and TRBJ2-5, with 8 bases lining up with TRBD2. With 3 bases clipped from V and 5 bases from J, the junction kept 5 bases outside the gene matches. The CDR3 has 13 residues. Looked up from germline, CDR1 is DFQATT and CDR2 is SNEGSKA (reference sequence). The CDR3 reads CSARVSGKETQYF. DNA for the CDR3: TGCAGTGCTAGGGTTAGCGGGAAGGAGACCCAGTACTTC.

This clonotype was picked up many times. The rearrangement joins TRBV10-1 to TRBJ2-2, with 12 bases aligning to TRBD2. The trim removed 3 bases at V and 4 bases at J, leaving 0 bases unmatched. In germline, CDR1 is WNHNN, CDR2 SYGVQD (reference sequence). This CDR3 region has 15 residues. CDR3 sequence reads: CASSELAGGTGELFF. Here the CDR3 DNA reads TGCGCCAGCAGTGAACTAGCGGGAGGCACCGGGGAGCTGTTTTTT.

J is TRBJ2-7 and V is TRBV20-1, with 9 bases lining up with TRBD1. The J segment lost 4 bases and the V segment lost 0 bases, leaving 4 bases of the junction unmatched. The germline gives CDR1 DFQATT, CDR2 SNEGSKA (reference sequence). This CDR3 is built from 14 residues. The CDR3 bases are TGCAGTGCTAGAGAGGGACAGGGCAATTACGAGCAGTACTTC. Residues: CSAREGQGNYEQYF.

This chain links TRBV11-3 with TRBJ2-2, with D possibly TRBD1 on 5 matching bases. The CDR3 has 16 residues. Germline values: CDR1 SGHNT, CDR2 YENEEA. Trimming left V 3 bases short and J 2 bases short, with 13 bases between. In DNA, the CDR3 is TGTGCCAGCAGCTTGGGGCAGGGATTTAACACCGGGGAGCTGTTTTTT. It yields the protein CASSLGQGFNTGELFF. Together with reference TRBV11-3 and TRBJ2-2, the CDR3 gives the full variable domain: EAGVVQSPRYKIIEKKQPVAFWCNPISGHNTLYWYLQNLGQGPELLIRYENEEAVDDSQLPKDRFSAERLKGVDSTLKIQPAELGDSAVYLCASSLGQGFNTGELFFGEGSRLTVL.

This clonotype showed up just a few times. The chain is built from TRBV7-9 and TRBJ2-2, with D possibly TRBD1 on 6 matching bases. Germline V gives CDR1 SEHNR, CDR2 FQNEAQ (reference sequence). The V end lost 5 bases, the J end lost 5 bases, and 15 bases lay between the germline ends. This CDR3 spans 15 amino acids. The CDR3 is CASSPLDRWTGELFF. The CDR3 nucleotides read TGTGCCAGCAGCCCCCTAGACAGGTGGACCGGGGAGCTGTTTTTT.

This chain links TRBV5-1 with TRBJ2-1, with TRBD2 identical over 15 bases. The germline V gene has CDR1 SGHRS and CDR2 YFSETQ. Unmatched junction bases numbered 4, after V lost 4 bases and J lost 2 bases. The CDR3 has 17 amino acids. In DNA, the CDR3 is TGCGCCAGCAGCCCCGGGACTAGCGGGAGGACCTACAATGAGCAGTTCTTC. Its translation: CASSPGTSGRTYNEQFF. Together with reference TRBV5-1 and TRBJ2-1, the CDR3 gives the full variable domain: KAGVTQTPRYLIKTRGQQVTLSCSPISGHRSVSWYQQTPGQGLQFLFEYFSETQRNKGNFPGRFSGRQFSNSRSEMNVSTLELGDSALYLCASSPGTSGRTYNEQFFGPGTRLTVL.

V usage is TRBV30 and J usage is TRBJ2-7, with a tentative D call TRBD1 (6 bases). Germline V lookup: CDR1 GTSNPN, CDR2 SVGIG (reference sequence). CDR3 length: 15 residues. V was shortened by 1 base and J by 2 bases, with 15 bases between the two germline ends. CDR3 region: CAWSATGTTPYEQYF. CDR3 nucleotides: TGTGCCTGGAGTGCCACAGGGACAACCCCCTACGAGCAGTACTTC.

This chain joins TRBV12-3 or TRBV12-4 and TRBJ2-7; 8 bases align to TRBD2. J was trimmed by 4 bases and V by 5 bases; bases with no gene match: 13. This CDR3 is built from 16 residues. CDR3 region: CASSITPGLGPYEQYF. The CDR3 region has the DNA TGTGCCAGCAGTATTACACCGGGACTAGGGCCTTACGAGCAGTACTTC.

V gene TRBV28 combines with J gene TRBJ1-5, with 9 positions matching TRBD1. The CDR3 is 13 amino acids. V lost 8 bases and J lost 6; bases outside the gene matches: 5. The germline V gene has CDR1 MDHEN and CDR2 SYDVKM. The DNA of the CDR3 is TGTGCCAGCCTGGGGACAGGGAGTCAGCCCCAGCATTTT. Protein: CASLGTGSQPQHF.